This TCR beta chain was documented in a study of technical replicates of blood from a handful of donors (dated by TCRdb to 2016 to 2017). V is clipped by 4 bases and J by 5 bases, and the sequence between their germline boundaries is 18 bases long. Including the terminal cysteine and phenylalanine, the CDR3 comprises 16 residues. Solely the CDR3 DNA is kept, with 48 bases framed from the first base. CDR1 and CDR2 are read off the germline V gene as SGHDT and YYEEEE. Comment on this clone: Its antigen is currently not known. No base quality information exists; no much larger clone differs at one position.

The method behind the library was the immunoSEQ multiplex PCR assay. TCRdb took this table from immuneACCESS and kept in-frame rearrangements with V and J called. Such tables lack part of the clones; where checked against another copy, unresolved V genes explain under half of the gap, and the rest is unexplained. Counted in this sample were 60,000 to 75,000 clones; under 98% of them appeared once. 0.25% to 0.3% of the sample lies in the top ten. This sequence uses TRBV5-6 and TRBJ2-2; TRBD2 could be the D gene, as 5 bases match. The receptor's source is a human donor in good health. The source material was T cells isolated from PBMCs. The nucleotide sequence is TGTGCCAGCAGCCAACCCGCGAGGGCTCGAACCGGGGAGCTGTTTTTT. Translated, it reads CASSQPARARTGELFF.